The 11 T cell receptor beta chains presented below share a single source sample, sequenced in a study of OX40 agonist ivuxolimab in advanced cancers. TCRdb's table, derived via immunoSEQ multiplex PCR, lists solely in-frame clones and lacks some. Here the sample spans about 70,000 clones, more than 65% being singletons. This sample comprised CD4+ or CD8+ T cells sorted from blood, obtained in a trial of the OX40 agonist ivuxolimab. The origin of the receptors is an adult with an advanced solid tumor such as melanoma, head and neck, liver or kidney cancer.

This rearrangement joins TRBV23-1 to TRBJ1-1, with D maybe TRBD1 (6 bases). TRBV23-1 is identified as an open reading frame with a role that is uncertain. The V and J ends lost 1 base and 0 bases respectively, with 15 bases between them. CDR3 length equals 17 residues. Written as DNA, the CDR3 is TGCGCCAGCAGTCAATTTTCGGGGACACCTTTGAACACTGAAGCTTTCTTT. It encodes CASSQFSGTPLNTEAFF.

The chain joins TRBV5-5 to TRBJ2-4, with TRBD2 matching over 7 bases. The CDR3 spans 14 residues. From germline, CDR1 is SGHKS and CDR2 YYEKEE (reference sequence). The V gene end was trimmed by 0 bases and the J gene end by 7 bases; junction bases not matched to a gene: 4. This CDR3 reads CASSLDAGVNIQYF. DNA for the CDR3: TGTGCCAGCAGCTTGGACGCGGGGGTGAACATTCAGTACTTC.

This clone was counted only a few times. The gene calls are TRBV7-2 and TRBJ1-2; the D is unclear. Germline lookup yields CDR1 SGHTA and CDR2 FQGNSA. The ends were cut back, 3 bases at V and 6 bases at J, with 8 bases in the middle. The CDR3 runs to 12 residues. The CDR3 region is CASSFVGDGYTF. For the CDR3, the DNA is TGTGCCAGCAGCTTTGTGGGAGATGGCTACACCTTC.

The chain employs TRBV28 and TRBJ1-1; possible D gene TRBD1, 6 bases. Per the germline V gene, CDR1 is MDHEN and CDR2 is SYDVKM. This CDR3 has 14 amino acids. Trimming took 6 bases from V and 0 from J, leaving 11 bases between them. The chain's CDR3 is CASRGQPMNTEAFF. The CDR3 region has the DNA TGTGCCAGCAGAGGACAGCCGATGAACACTGAAGCTTTCTTT. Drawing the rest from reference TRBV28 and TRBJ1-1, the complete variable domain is DVKVTQSSRYLVKRTGEKVFLECVQDMDHENMFWYRQDPGLGLRLIYFSYDVKMKEKGDIPEGYSVSREKKERFSLILESASTNQTSMYLCASRGQPMNTEAFFGQGTRLTVV.

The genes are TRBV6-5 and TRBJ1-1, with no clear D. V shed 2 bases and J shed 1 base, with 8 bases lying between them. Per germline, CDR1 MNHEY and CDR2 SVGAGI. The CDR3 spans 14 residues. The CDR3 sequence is CASSYRGSNTEAFF. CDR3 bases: TGTGCCAGCAGTTACCGAGGGTCGAACACTGAAGCTTTCTTT.

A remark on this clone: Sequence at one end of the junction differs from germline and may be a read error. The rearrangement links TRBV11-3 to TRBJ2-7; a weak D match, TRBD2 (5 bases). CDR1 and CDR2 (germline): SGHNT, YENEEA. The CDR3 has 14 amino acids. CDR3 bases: TGTGCCAGCCGCTTGGGAGCGGTCTCCTACGAGCAGTACTTC. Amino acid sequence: CASRLGAVSYEQYF.

The chain's CDR3 is CASSFVRGLGTEAFF. CDR3 DNA: TGTGCCAGCAGCTTCGTTCGGGGATTAGGCACTGAAGCTTTCTTT. The chain couples TRBV11-2 to TRBJ1-1; no firm D call. V lost 3 bases and J 4 bases, leaving 15 bases between the germline ends. The CDR3 is 15 residues long. Germline V gene lookup returns CDR1 SGHAT and CDR2 FQNNGV.

CDR3 in DNA: TGTGCCAGCAGCCCCGGCCGGCAGTCCTATGGCTACACCTTC. It yields the protein CASSPGRQSYGYTF. The chain employs TRBV7-2 and TRBJ1-2; D gene ambiguous. The germline V gene encodes CDR1 SGHTA and CDR2 FQGNSA. The ends were cut back, 5 bases at V and 4 bases at J, with 14 bases in the middle. The CDR3 is 14 residues long.

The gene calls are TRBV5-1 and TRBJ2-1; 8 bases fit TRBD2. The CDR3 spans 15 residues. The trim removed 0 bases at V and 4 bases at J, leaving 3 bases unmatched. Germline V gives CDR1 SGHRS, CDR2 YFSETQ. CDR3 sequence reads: CASSLVSSGYNEQFF. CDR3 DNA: TGCGCCAGCAGCTTGGTTTCTAGCGGGTACAATGAGCAGTTCTTC.

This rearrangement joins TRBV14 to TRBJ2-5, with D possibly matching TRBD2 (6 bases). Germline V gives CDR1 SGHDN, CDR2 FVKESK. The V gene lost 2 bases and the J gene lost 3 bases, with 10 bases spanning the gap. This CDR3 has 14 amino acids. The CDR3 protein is CASSQLALKETQYF. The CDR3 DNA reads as TGTGCCAGCAGCCAACTAGCGCTTAAAGAGACCCAGTACTTC.

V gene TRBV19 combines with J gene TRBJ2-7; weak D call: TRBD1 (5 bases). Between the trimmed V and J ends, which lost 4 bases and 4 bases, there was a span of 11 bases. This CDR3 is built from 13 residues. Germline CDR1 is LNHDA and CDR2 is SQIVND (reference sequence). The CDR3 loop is CASSNPQGYEQYF. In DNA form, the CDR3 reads TGTGCCAGTAGTAATCCGCAGGGATACGAGCAGTACTTC. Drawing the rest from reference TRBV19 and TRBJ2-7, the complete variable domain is DGGITQSPKYLFRKEGQNVTLSCEQNLNHDAMYWYRQDPGQGLRLIYYSQIVNDFQKGDIAEGYSVSREKKESFPLTVTSAQKNPTAFYLCASSNPQGYEQYFGPGTRLTVT.